Each of the 25 T cell receptor beta chains below was sequenced from the same sample in a study of blood T cells in healthy people across ages. Primers used in a second PCR of about 7 to 12 cycles were a sample-barcoded 5' primer and a J-beta primer mix. TCRdb ran MiXCR on the 5' RACE reads and lists one entry per CDR3 protein. The sample gives roughly 730,000 distinct CDR3 sequences, around three fifths of which show up once; roughly 25% is in the top ten. The source material was blood. The receptors shown here come from a man in his forties in good health.

The V call is TRBV12-3 or TRBV12-4, the J call TRBJ2-2, with 7 bases that match TRBD1. The V segment lost 3 bases and the J segment 4 bases; nucleotides outside the gene matches: 8. The CDR3 length is 16 residues. The CDR3 DNA follows: TGTGCCAGCAGTTTTAGGACAGGCGTGAGCACCGGGGAGCTGTTTTTT. Amino acids: CASSFRTGVSTGELFF.

This rearrangement joins TRBV29-1 to TRBJ2-4; no reliable D call. Germline CDR1 is SQVTM and CDR2 is ANQGSEA. This CDR3 region has 13 residues. Between the trimmed V and J ends, which lost 4 bases and 0 bases, there was a span of 7 bases. The CDR3 is CSVGLVAKNIQYF. DNA for the CDR3: TGCAGCGTTGGTCTAGTAGCCAAAAACATTCAGTACTTC. The full variable domain, in which reference TRBV29-1 and TRBJ2-4 provide the parts outside the CDR3, is SAVISQKPSRDICQRGTSLTIQCQVDSQVTMMFWYRQQPGQSLTLIATANQGSEATYESGFVIDKFPISRPNLTFSTLTVSNMSPEDSSIYLCSVGLVAKNIQYFGAGTRLSVL.

This clonotype was recorded a few times. The V gene is TRBV5-4, the J gene TRBJ2-1; tentatively, D is TRBD2 (6 bases). The germline V gene encodes CDR1 SGHNT and CDR2 YYREEE (reference sequence). This CDR3 has 14 residues. Trimming removed 1 base at V and 4 bases at J, with 9 bases between. The CDR3 DNA reads TGTGCCAGCAGCTTGCCGGGAGATTACAATGAGCAGTTCTTC. The encoded protein is CASSLPGDYNEQFF. The full variable domain, rest sourced from reference TRBV5-4 and TRBJ2-1, is ETGVTQSPTHLIKTRGQQVTLRCSSQSGHNTVSWYQQALGQGPQFIFQYYREEENGRGNFPPRFSGLQFPNYSSELNVNALELDDSALYLCASSLPGDYNEQFFGPGTRLTVL.

This clonotype was seen a handful of times. The gene calls are TRBV29-1 and TRBJ2-5; 12 bases align to TRBD2. The V and J ends lost 2 bases and 5 bases, in that order; junction bases with no gene match: 0. This CDR3 region has 13 residues. Germline V gives CDR1 SQVTM, CDR2 ANQGSEA. CDR3 in amino acids: CSVELAGGETQYF. The CDR3, as DNA: TGCAGCGTTGAACTAGCGGGAGGGGAGACCCAGTACTTC. Using reference TRBV29-1 and TRBJ2-5 for the parts outside the CDR3, the full variable domain is SAVISQKPSRDICQRGTSLTIQCQVDSQVTMMFWYRQQPGQSLTLIATANQGSEATYESGFVIDKFPISRPNLTFSTLTVSNMSPEDSSIYLCSVELAGGETQYFGPGTRLLVL.

This clonotype showed up just a few times. V is TRBV10-3 and J is TRBJ2-3, with D uncertain. The germline V and J ends were trimmed by 3 bases and 2 bases, with 12 bases remaining between them. CDR1 and CDR2 (germline): ENHRY, SYGVKD. The CDR3 is 15 residues long. The CDR3 is CAISDNFRSTDTQYF. DNA for the CDR3: TGTGCCATCAGTGACAACTTCCGTTCCACAGATACGCAGTATTTT.

The chain joins TRBV4-1 to TRBJ2-5; D is unresolved. V was clipped by 3 bases and J by 0 bases, with 5 bases between them. Germline values: CDR1 MGHRA, CDR2 YSYEKL. CDR3 size: 13 residues. This CDR3 is CASSHRDQETQYF. The DNA for the CDR3 is TGCGCCAGCAGCCACAGAGACCAAGAGACCCAGTACTTC.

Only one count was recorded for this clonotype. V usage is TRBV24-1 and J usage is TRBJ2-1; possibly TRBD2 for D (6 bases). The germline V gene has CDR1 KGHDR and CDR2 SFDVKD. Trimming cost V 8 bases and J 2 bases, with 9 bases left between them. The length of the CDR3 is 13 residues. CDR3 in DNA: TGTGCCACCATGGACTACCCCTACAATGAGCAGTTCTTC. As protein: CATMDYPYNEQFF.

This clonotype came up a few times. J is TRBJ1-2 and V is TRBV6-2 or TRBV6-3; D might be TRBD1 (5 bases). The ends were cut back, 6 bases at V and 1 base at J, with 9 bases in the middle. The germline V gene encodes CDR1 MNHEY and CDR2 SVGEGT. This CDR3 comprises 13 residues. The CDR3 bases are TGTGCCAGCAGCACGACAGTTAACTATGGCTACACCTTC. It translates to CASSTTVNYGYTF.

The gene calls are TRBV7-2 and TRBJ2-7; D may be TRBD1 (5 bases). The V and J ends lost 3 bases and 2 bases respectively, with 11 bases between them. CDR3 length: 14 residues. The germline CDR1 and CDR2 sequences are SGHTA and FQGNSA. The CDR3 here is CASSFWGRPYEQYF. In nucleotides, the CDR3 is TGTGCCAGCAGCTTTTGGGGCAGACCCTACGAGCAGTACTTC.

This clonotype has just a few counts. V and J are TRBV4-1 and TRBJ2-7; maybe TRBD1 (5 bases). The CDR3 has 16 residues. Per the germline V gene, CDR1 is MGHRA and CDR2 is YSYEKL. V was shortened by 0 bases and J by 2 bases, with 14 bases between the two germline ends. The DNA for the CDR3 is TGCGCCAGCAGCCAAGATTCCGCAGGGTCGGCCTACGAGCAGTACTTC. Protein: CASSQDSAGSAYEQYF.

The table lists this clonotype with a few counts. This sequence joins TRBV20-1 and TRBJ2-5; D remains unclear. The DNA end is more similar to TRBJ2-7, so the J call may be wrong. Per germline, CDR1 DFQATT and CDR2 SNEGSKA (reference sequence). The CDR3 contains 12 residues. The CDR3 here is CSARAHGVEQYF. The CDR3 DNA reads as TGCAGTGCTAGAGCACATGGGGTCGAGCAGTACTTC.

This clonotype was seen a handful of times. The chain joins TRBV27 to TRBJ2-7, with a tentative D call TRBD1 (6 bases). V was trimmed by 5 bases and J by 2 bases, leaving 19 bases between them. The germline V gene has CDR1 MNHEY and CDR2 SMNVEV (reference sequence). The CDR3 consists of 16 residues. For the CDR3, the DNA is TGTGCCAGCAGTGCCTTACAGGGTAGATCCCCCTACGAGCAGTACTTC. Its protein product is CASSALQGRSPYEQYF.

This chain links TRBV12-3 or TRBV12-4 with TRBJ2-1; 8 nucleotides agree with TRBD2. The CDR3 is made up of 17 amino acids. V shed 2 bases, J shed 8 bases, and the junction held 14 bases outside the gene matches. The CDR3 DNA is TGTGCCAGCAGTTTATGGGCTAGCCCGGGAGGGAAGGATGAGCAGTTCTTC. Its translation: CASSLWASPGGKDEQFF.

The V and J genes are TRBV15 and TRBJ2-3; D is unresolved. The germline CDR1 and CDR2 sequences are LNHNV and YYDKDF (reference sequence). CDR3 length equals 14 residues. The ends were cut back, 3 bases at V and 4 bases at J, with 11 bases in the middle. CDR3 amino acids: CATSSGRESDTQYF. CDR3 in DNA: TGTGCCACCAGCAGTGGAAGGGAATCAGATACGCAGTATTTT. The variable domain in full, with the rest retrieved from reference TRBV15 and TRBJ2-3, is DAMVIQNPRYQVTQFGKPVTLSCSQTLNHNVMYWYQQKSSQAPKLLFHYYDKDFNNEADTPDNFQSRRPNTSFCFLDIRSPGLGDTAMYLCATSSGRESDTQYFGPGTRLTVL.

The chain joins TRBV2 to TRBJ2-7, with D possibly being TRBD2 (7 bases). This CDR3 has 13 amino acids. V lost 7 bases and J 7 bases, leaving 17 bases between the germline ends. CDR1 SNHLY and CDR2 FYNNEI come from the germline V gene. CDR3 coding DNA: TGTGCCAGCACTCCTGGAGGGGGGGCGGAGCAGTACTTC. This encodes CASTPGGGAEQYF.

This clonotype appeared a few times. The chain links TRBV4-3 to TRBJ2-1; 12 bases match TRBD2. V lost 0 bases, J lost 5 bases, and 11 bases stayed unmatched. Germline CDR1 and CDR2: LGHNA and YSLEER. The CDR3 runs 19 residues. In DNA, the CDR3 is TGCGCCAGCAGCCAAGATTGGGTGACTAGCGGGAGCCGAAACAATGAGCAGTTCTTC. Its protein product is CASSQDWVTSGSRNNEQFF.

J is TRBJ2-5 and V is TRBV7-2, with D tentatively TRBD2 (5 bases). V lost 5 bases to trimming and J lost 12 bases, with 16 bases between them. Germline V gene lookup returns CDR1 SGHTA and CDR2 FQGNSA. The CDR3 is 12 residues long. Written as DNA, the CDR3 is TGTGCCAGCAGCCCAACCGGACTGCGGGAGTACTTC. Its translation is CASSPTGLREYF.

In the case of this clonotype: A read error may produce the germline difference seen at one junction end. V is TRBV12-3 or TRBV12-4 and J is TRBJ2-3, with TRBD1 as a possible D gene (6 bases). The CDR3 loop spans 16 amino acids. As DNA, the CDR3 is TGTGCCAGCAGTTCACAGGGCAGAGTAAGAACAGATGCGCAGTATTTT. Encoded protein: CASSSQGRVRTDAQYF.

This clonotype has a handful of counts. V gene TRBV29-1 combines with J gene TRBJ2-7, with 10 bases identical to TRBD2. The trim removed 6 bases at V and 3 bases at J, leaving 5 bases unmatched. From germline, CDR1 is SQVTM and CDR2 ANQGSEA. This CDR3 contains 13 residues. The CDR3 loop reads CSVGGTSDYEQYF. For the CDR3, the DNA is TGCAGCGTCGGGGGGACTAGCGACTACGAGCAGTACTTC.

This clonotype showed up just a few times. The chain carries TRBV24-1 and TRBJ2-7, with D unclear. The CDR3 loop spans 14 amino acids. The V gene's germline CDR1 is KGHDR and CDR2 SFDVKD. Trimming shortened V by 4 bases and J by 2 bases, and 11 bases separated the two germline ends. CDR3 DNA sequence: TGTGCCACCAGTGAAAACGGTGATACCTACGAGCAGTACTTC. It translates to CATSENGDTYEQYF.

In this sample, this clonotype turned up a few times. The chain carries TRBV28 and TRBJ2-1; D possibly corresponds to TRBD1 (5 bases). Looked up from germline, CDR1 is MDHEN and CDR2 is SYDVKM. Trimming pared 1 base from V and 5 bases from J, leaving 12 bases between. This CDR3 has 15 residues. The CDR3 nucleotides are TGTGCCAGCAGTTTATCAGGGTCCCCTAACAATGAGCAGTTCTTC. The encoded protein is CASSLSGSPNNEQFF. Drawing the rest from reference TRBV28 and TRBJ2-1, the complete variable domain is DVKVTQSSRYLVKRTGEKVFLECVQDMDHENMFWYRQDPGLGLRLIYFSYDVKMKEKGDIPEGYSVSREKKERFSLILESASTNQTSMYLCASSLSGSPNNEQFFGPGTRLTVL.

The V call is TRBV20-1, the J call TRBJ2-7; weak D call: TRBD2 (5 bases). Trimming removed 6 bases at V and 4 bases at J, with 22 bases between. The CDR3 totals 15 residues. Per germline, CDR1 DFQATT and CDR2 SNEGSKA (reference sequence). In DNA form, the CDR3 reads TGCAGTGCCCAGCTAGCTCGGGCACGTGGATACGAGCAGTACTTC. Residues: CSAQLARARGYEQYF.

V and J are TRBV6-6 and TRBJ2-1, with 8 bases fitting TRBD1. CDR3 length equals 16 residues. Looked up from germline, CDR1 is MNHNY and CDR2 is SVGAGI (reference sequence). The V and J ends lost 2 bases and 7 bases, in that order; junction bases with no gene match: 10. DNA of the CDR3: TGTGCCAGCAGTTACCCCGGTAGGACAGGGTTGAATGAGCAGTTCTTC. It codes for CASSYPGRTGLNEQFF.

The V call is TRBV7-3, the J call TRBJ2-3; 8 bases map to TRBD2. This CDR3 is built from 18 residues. Per germline, CDR1 SGHTA and CDR2 FQGTGA. The V and J ends lost 7 bases and 0 bases, in that order; junction bases with no gene match: 15. The DNA of the CDR3 is TGTGCCAGCACCCCCGAGGCGGGGGGAAACCCTAGCACAGATACGCAGTATTTT. Translation gives CASTPEAGGNPSTDTQYF.

The chain is built from TRBV29-1 and TRBJ2-3; 11 bases are a match to TRBD1. The CDR3 length is 15 residues. Looked up from germline, CDR1 is SQVTM and CDR2 is ANQGSEA. J was trimmed by 6 bases and V by 1 base; bases with no gene match: 6. CDR3 in amino acids: CSVEVGQGAQDTQYF. The CDR3 DNA follows: TGCAGCGTTGAAGTTGGACAGGGGGCGCAGGATACGCAGTATTTT.